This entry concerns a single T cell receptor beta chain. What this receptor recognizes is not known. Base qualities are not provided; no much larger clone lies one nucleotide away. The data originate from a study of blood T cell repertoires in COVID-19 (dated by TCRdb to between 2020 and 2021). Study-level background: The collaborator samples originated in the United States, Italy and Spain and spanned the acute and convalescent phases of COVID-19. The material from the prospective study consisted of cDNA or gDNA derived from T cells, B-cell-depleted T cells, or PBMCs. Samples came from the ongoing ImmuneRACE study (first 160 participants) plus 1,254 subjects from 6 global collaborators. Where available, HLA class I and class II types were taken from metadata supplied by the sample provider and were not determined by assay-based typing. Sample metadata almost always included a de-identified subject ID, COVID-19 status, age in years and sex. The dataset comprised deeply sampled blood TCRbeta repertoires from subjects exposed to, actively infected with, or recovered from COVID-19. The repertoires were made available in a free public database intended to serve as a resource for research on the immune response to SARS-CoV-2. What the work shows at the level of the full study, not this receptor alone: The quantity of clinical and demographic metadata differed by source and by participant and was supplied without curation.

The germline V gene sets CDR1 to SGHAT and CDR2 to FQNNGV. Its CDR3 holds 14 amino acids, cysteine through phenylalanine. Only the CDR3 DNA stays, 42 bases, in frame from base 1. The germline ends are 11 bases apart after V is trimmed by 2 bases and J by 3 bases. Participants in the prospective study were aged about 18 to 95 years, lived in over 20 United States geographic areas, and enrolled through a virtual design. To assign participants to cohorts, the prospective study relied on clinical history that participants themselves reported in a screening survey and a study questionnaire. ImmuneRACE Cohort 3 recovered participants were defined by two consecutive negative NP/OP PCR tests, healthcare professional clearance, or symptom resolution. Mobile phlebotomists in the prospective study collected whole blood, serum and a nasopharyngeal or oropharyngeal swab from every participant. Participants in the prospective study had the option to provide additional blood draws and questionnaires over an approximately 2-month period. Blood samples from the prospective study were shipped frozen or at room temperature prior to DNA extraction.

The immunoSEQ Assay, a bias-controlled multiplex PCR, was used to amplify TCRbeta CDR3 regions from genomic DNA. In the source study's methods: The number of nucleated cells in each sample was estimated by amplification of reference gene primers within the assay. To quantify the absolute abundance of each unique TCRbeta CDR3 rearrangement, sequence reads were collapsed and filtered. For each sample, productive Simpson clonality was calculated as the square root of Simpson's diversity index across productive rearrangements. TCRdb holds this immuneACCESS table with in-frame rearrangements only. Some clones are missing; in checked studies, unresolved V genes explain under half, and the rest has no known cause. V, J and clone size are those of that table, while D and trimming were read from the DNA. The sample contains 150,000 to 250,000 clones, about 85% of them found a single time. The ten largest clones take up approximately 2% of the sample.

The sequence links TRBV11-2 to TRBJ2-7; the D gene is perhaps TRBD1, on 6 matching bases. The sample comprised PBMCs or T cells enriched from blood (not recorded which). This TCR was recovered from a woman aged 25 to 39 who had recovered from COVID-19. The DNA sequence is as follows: TGTGCCAGCAGCTTAACAGGGAATCTCTACGAGCAGTACTTC. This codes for CASSLTGNLYEQYF.